Each of the 26 T cell receptor beta chains below was sequenced from the same sample in a study of shared clonotypes between healthy human individuals. Sequenced by immunoSEQ multiplex PCR; TCRdb stores in-frame clones only, minus some. This sample yields some 1 million clones, of which around 74% are seen a single time; about 1.5% belongs to the top ten. Material for sequencing was memory CD4+ T cells sorted from blood. Sample subset: CD45RA-negative fraction. The origin of the receptors is a man aged 18 to 29 in good health.

Points on this clone: The sample has other DNA sequences that encode this CDR3 too. The chain uses TRBV5-1 and TRBJ1-5; D remains unclear. The CDR3 is 15 amino acids. Looked up from germline, CDR1 is SGHRS and CDR2 is YFSETQ. V lost 0 bases, J lost 0 bases, and 7 bases lay in between. The CDR3 loop reads CASSLGDYSNQPQHF. The CDR3 coding sequence is TGCGCCAGCAGCTTGGGAGACTATAGCAATCAGCCCCAGCATTTT.

Worth noting for this clone: Other DNA variants within this sample encode the same CDR3. The J gene is TRBJ1-5, the V gene TRBV30; D call uncertain. Trimming shortened V by 2 bases and J by 1 base, and 9 bases separated the two germline ends. The germline V gene encodes CDR1 GTSNPN and CDR2 SVGIG (reference sequence). The CDR3 is made up of 14 amino acids. CDR3 residues: CAWSLGGSNQPQHF. In nucleotides, the CDR3 is TGTGCCTGGAGTCTCGGTGGGAGCAATCAGCCCCAGCATTTT.

The V and J genes are TRBV7-2 and TRBJ1-6; D gene uncertain. The V gene lost 2 bases and the J gene lost 7 bases, with 9 bases spanning the gap. Per the germline V gene, CDR1 is SGHTA and CDR2 is FQGNSA. This CDR3 is 14 amino acids long. CDR3 amino acids: CASSLIAGNSPLHF. DNA for the CDR3: TGTGCCAGCAGCTTAATTGCAGGCAATTCACCCCTCCACTTT.

The chain recombines TRBV19 with TRBJ1-2; 12 bases are shared with TRBD1. The CDR3 totals 16 residues. Per the germline V gene, CDR1 is LNHDA and CDR2 is SQIVND (reference sequence). J was trimmed by 4 bases and V by 6 bases; bases with no gene match: 9. The CDR3 region is CASRAGTGGDGYGYTF. The CDR3 nucleotides are TGTGCCAGTAGGGCCGGGACAGGGGGCGACGGCTATGGCTACACCTTC.

The chain joins TRBV18 to TRBJ2-7, with 7 bases identical to TRBD1. The V gene end was trimmed by 3 bases and the J gene end by 5 bases; junction bases not matched to a gene: 10. The germline V gene has CDR1 KGHSH and CDR2 LQKENI. This CDR3 is 15 amino acids long. CDR3 sequence reads: CASSPRQGRGNEQYF. DNA for the CDR3: TGTGCCAGCTCACCCCGACAGGGCAGGGGGAACGAGCAGTACTTC.

The chain uses TRBV20-1 and TRBJ2-3; D is tentatively TRBD1 or TRBD2 (5 bases each). The CDR3 is 11 residues long. CDR1 and CDR2 (germline): DFQATT, SNEGSKA (reference sequence). V was clipped by 6 bases and J by 5 bases, with 9 bases between them. The CDR3 reads CSAPRGDTQYF. The CDR3 nucleotides read TGCAGTGCACCGAGGGGAGATACGCAGTATTTT.

V and J are TRBV28 and TRBJ1-2, with 7 positions matching TRBD1. Germline assignment: CDR1 MDHEN and CDR2 SYDVKM. J lost 2 bases, V lost 3 bases, and 6 bases had no gene match. CDR3 size: 15 residues. CDR3 region: CASSLGTALNYGYTF. CDR3 in DNA: TGTGCCAGCAGTTTGGGGACAGCCCTAAACTATGGCTACACCTTC.

This clone was counted once. This chain connects TRBV7-2 to TRBJ2-7; D is undetermined. The CDR3 runs to 12 residues. From germline, CDR1 is SGHTA and CDR2 FQGNSA. Trimming took off 3 bases at V and 6 bases at J, with 9 bases between the two ends. The CDR3 nucleotides are TGTGCCAGCAGCTTCCGTTTGGGCGAGCAGTACTTC. Its protein product is CASSFRLGEQYF.

The sample holds a few counts of this clone. The CDR3: CASSLMGSEQFF. Written as DNA, the CDR3 is TGTGCCAGCAGCTTAATGGGAAGCGAGCAGTTCTTC. The chain joins TRBV7-2 to TRBJ2-1, with D unclear. CDR1 is SGHTA, CDR2 FQGNSA, per germline. V lost 2 bases and J lost 10, with 9 bases in between. The CDR3 has 12 amino acids.

This chain uses TRBV5-1 with TRBJ2-1; 9 positions match TRBD1. Germline V gives CDR1 SGHRS, CDR2 YFSETQ. The CDR3 contains 15 residues. J gave up 7 bases and V 5 bases, and 10 bases lay outside the gene matches. CDR3 in DNA: TGCGCCAGCAGTTCGAGGACAGGGGCTTATAATGAGCAGTTCTTC. Translating gives CASSSRTGAYNEQFF. The full variable domain, with the rest looked up from reference TRBV5-1 and TRBJ2-1, is KAGVTQTPRYLIKTRGQQVTLSCSPISGHRSVSWYQQTPGQGLQFLFEYFSETQRNKGNFPGRFSGRQFSNSRSEMNVSTLELGDSALYLCASSSRTGAYNEQFFGPGTRLTVL.

The rearrangement uses TRBV5-1 and TRBJ2-3; D remains ambiguous. Germline values: CDR1 SGHRS, CDR2 YFSETQ. With 0 bases removed from V and 1 base from J, the gap between germline ends came to 9 bases. The CDR3 has 15 amino acids. CDR3 sequence: CASSLEDPRTDTQYF. CDR3 sequence (DNA): TGCGCCAGCAGCTTGGAGGACCCCCGCACAGATACGCAGTATTTT.

The chain combines TRBV11-2 with TRBJ2-3, with D tentatively TRBD1 (7 bases). Germline CDR1 is SGHAT and CDR2 is FQNNGV. V lost 4 bases, J lost 3 bases, and 14 bases lay in between. This CDR3 is 15 amino acids long. CDR3 DNA: TGTGCCAGCAGCTCATCGGCGGGACAGACAGATACGCAGTATTTT. Translated: CASSSSAGQTDTQYF. The full variable domain, in which reference TRBV11-2 and TRBJ2-3 provide the parts outside the CDR3, is EAGVAQSPRYKIIEKRQSVAFWCNPISGHATLYWYQQILGQGPKLLIQFQNNGVVDDSQLPKDRFSAERLKGVDSTLKIQPAKLEDSAVYLCASSSSAGQTDTQYFGPGTRLTVL.

This clone was counted once. The rearrangement uses TRBV10-2 and TRBJ1-1, with D hard to call. CDR3 length equals 12 residues. Germline V gene data show CDR1 as WSHSY and CDR2 as SAAADI. V was cut by 0 bases and J by 3 bases, with 2 bases left in between. In DNA form, the CDR3 reads TGCGCCAGCAGTGAGTCTCACACTGAAGCTTTCTTT. Its protein product is CASSESHTEAFF.

This rearrangement joins TRBV5-1 to TRBJ1-1, with TRBD1 matching 7 bases. The CDR3 spans 16 residues. Germline CDR1 SGHRS, CDR2 YFSETQ. V dropped 5 bases and J dropped 2; count of bases not matched to a gene: 12. Here the CDR3 DNA reads TGCGCCAGCAGGTCCCTTCCAGGGACAGCAAACACTGAAGCTTTCTTT. The encoded protein is CASRSLPGTANTEAFF. The full variable domain, completed using reference TRBV5-1 and TRBJ1-1, is KAGVTQTPRYLIKTRGQQVTLSCSPISGHRSVSWYQQTPGQGLQFLFEYFSETQRNKGNFPGRFSGRQFSNSRSEMNVSTLELGDSALYLCASRSLPGTANTEAFFGQGTRLTVV.

This clone appeared a single time. The rearrangement links TRBV6-6 to TRBJ1-3; perhaps TRBD1 as D (5 bases). There are 15 residues in the CDR3. Germline CDR1 reads MNHNY; CDR2 reads SVGAGI (reference sequence). Trimming took off 6 bases at V and 4 bases at J, with 16 bases between the two ends. The chain's CDR3 is CASSDRRDGGNTIYF. In DNA form, the CDR3 reads TGTGCCAGCAGCGACCGCCGGGACGGAGGAAACACCATATATTTT.

This clone was observed a few times. The chain couples TRBV7-2 to TRBJ1-3; D ambiguous. This CDR3 spans 15 amino acids. V gave up 2 bases and J gave up 0 bases, with 8 bases separating them. Germline CDR1 reads SGHTA; CDR2 reads FQGNSA. This CDR3 reads CASSLKHHSGNTIYF. The CDR3 bases are TGTGCCAGCAGCTTAAAACACCACTCTGGAAACACCATATATTTT.

The chain is built from TRBV5-5 and TRBJ1-2; possible D gene TRBD1, 5 bases. Germline lookup yields CDR1 SGHKS and CDR2 YYEKEE (reference sequence). The CDR3 runs 15 residues. With 3 bases removed from V and 7 bases from J, the gap between germline ends came to 19 bases. In DNA form, the CDR3 reads TGTGCCAGCAGCTCCACCCCGACAGATCTTGGTGGCTACACCTTC. Translated, it gives CASSSTPTDLGGYTF.

For the CDR3, the DNA is TGTGCCAGCAGCTCCGTCGGACAAGAGGGCTATGGCTACACCTTC. Its translation: CASSSVGQEGYGYTF. The chain uses TRBV5-6 and TRBJ1-2; TRBD1 is a possible D gene (5 bases). The CDR3 has 15 residues. Trimming pared 3 bases from V and 4 bases from J, leaving 16 bases between. CDR1 is SGHDT, CDR2 YYEEEE, per germline. The full variable domain, its missing parts supplied by reference TRBV5-6 and TRBJ1-2, is DAGVTQSPTHLIKTRGQQVTLRCSPKSGHDTVSWYQQALGQGPQFIFQYYEEEERQRGNFPDRFSGHQFPNYSSELNVNALLLGDSALYLCASSSVGQEGYGYTFGSGTRLTVV.

The chain links TRBV5-1 to TRBJ2-7, with a tentative D call TRBD1 (6 bases). Germline lookup yields CDR1 SGHRS and CDR2 YFSETQ. CDR3 length: 15 amino acids. Trimming removed 0 bases from V and 3 bases from J, with 13 bases in between. CDR3 sequence (DNA): TGCGCCAGCAGCTTGGACGGACAGCTAAACTACGAGCAGTACTTC. Translation: CASSLDGQLNYEQYF.

The chain combines TRBV6-5 with TRBJ1-4, with D perhaps TRBD1 (5 bases). Looked up from germline, CDR1 is MNHEY and CDR2 is SVGAGI. The V end lost 2 bases, the J end lost 7 bases, and 8 bases lay between the germline ends. The CDR3 spans 13 residues. CDR3 region: CASSYAGFEKLFF. The CDR3 nucleotides are TGTGCCAGCAGTTACGCAGGGTTTGAAAAACTGTTTTTT.

This clone was observed a few times. CDR3 coding DNA: TGCGCCAGCAGCCAAGGGTCTAGCGGGGGCACAGAGACCCAGTACTTC. This codes for CASSQGSSGGTETQYF. The chain uses TRBV4-3 and TRBJ2-5; 10 bases fit TRBD2. Germline CDR1 reads LGHNA; CDR2 reads YSLEER. The length of the CDR3 is 16 residues. V shed 1 base, J shed 4 bases, and the junction held 6 bases outside the gene matches.

The chain links TRBV7-9 to TRBJ2-5; 7 bases are a match to TRBD2. This CDR3 is built from 17 residues. With 4 bases clipped from V and 4 bases from J, the junction kept 15 bases outside the gene matches. Germline loops: CDR1 SEHNR, CDR2 FQNEAQ (reference sequence). The CDR3 region is CASSSSGGLGFGETQYF. CDR3 nucleotide sequence: TGTGCCAGCAGCTCCTCAGGTGGACTAGGTTTCGGAGAGACCCAGTACTTC.

V gene TRBV30 combines with J gene TRBJ1-2, with TRBD1 matching over 7 bases. Unmatched junction bases numbered 4, after V lost 0 bases and J lost 0 bases. Germline values: CDR1 GTSNPN, CDR2 SVGIG (reference sequence). CDR3 length: 15 residues. This CDR3 is CAWSVGGTANYGYTF. CDR3 sequence (DNA): TGTGCCTGGAGTGTAGGCGGGACAGCTAACTATGGCTACACCTTC.

V gene TRBV6-5 combines with J gene TRBJ2-1, with D uncertain. The CDR3 runs 15 residues. The V end was cut by 5 bases, the J end by 3 bases, with 14 bases between. Germline assignment: CDR1 MNHEY and CDR2 SVGAGI. The DNA of the CDR3 is TGTGCCAGCAGTAAGGGCAAGAAAAACTACAATGAGCAGTTCTTC. It is translated as CASSKGKKNYNEQFF.

A few counts support this clone. The chain joins TRBV30 to TRBJ2-3; no reliable D call. The CDR3 is 14 amino acids. V was cut by 3 bases and J by 4 bases, with 14 bases left in between. Germline V lookup: CDR1 GTSNPN, CDR2 SVGIG (reference sequence). The CDR3 sequence: CAWRDRSWADTQYF. For the CDR3, the DNA is TGTGCCTGGAGGGACCGGTCTTGGGCAGATACGCAGTATTTT.

This chain links TRBV2 with TRBJ2-5; possibly TRBD1 or TRBD2 for D (5 bases each). This CDR3 spans 13 amino acids. Germline lookup yields CDR1 SNHLY and CDR2 FYNNEI. The V end lost 7 bases, the J end lost 5 bases, and 14 bases lay between the germline ends. CDR3 bases: TGTGCCAGCAATCCCTCCCGGGGCGAGACCCAGTACTTC. Translating gives CASNPSRGETQYF.